This is a list of T cell receptor beta chains from one sample in a study of cytomegalovirus exposure and HLA in healthy donors. TCRdb's table, derived via immunoSEQ multiplex PCR, lists solely in-frame clones and lacks some. The sample includes 120,000 to 150,000 clones, roughly 73% seen only once; the top ten take about 3%. The sequenced material came from PBMCs. These receptors all stem from a man aged 35-49 years in good health and CMV-seronegative. The CDR3 runs from the conserved cysteine through the conserved F or W. The D gene is left open where the match is weak. Clone sizes are given selectively: once, few, many, or a class where the clone is expanded.

CDR3nt,CDR3aa,v_gene,j_gene,d_gene,abundance
TGTGCCAGCAGCTTAGGTCTCGGCGGTCCTAGCACAGATACGCAGTATTTT,CASSLGLGGPSTDTQYF,TRBV7-9,TRBJ2-3,NA,NA
TGCGCCAGCAGCTTCGACAGGGGGGCTGGAAATGAGCAGTTCTTC,CASSFDRGAGNEQFF,TRBV5-1,TRBJ2-1,TRBD1,once
TGCGCCAGCAGCCAACTAGCGGGGGGGGACAATGAGCAGTTCTTC,CASSQLAGGDNEQFF,TRBV5-1,TRBJ2-1,TRBD2,NA
TGTGCCAGCAGCCCACAGACAGGGGCCTACGAGCAGTACTTC,CASSPQTGAYEQYF,TRBV9,TRBJ2-7,TRBD1,NA
TGTGCCAGCAGCTTCTATTCGGTGGGGGAGCTGTTTTTT,CASSFYSVGELFF,TRBV7-2,TRBJ2-2,NA,NA
TGTGCCTGGAGTGTACTACAGGGAGTGACTGAAGCTTTCTTT,CAWSVLQGVTEAFF,TRBV30,TRBJ1-1,NA,NA
TGTGCCAGCAGTCAACGGAGGGCTAGCAATCAGCCCCAGCATTTT,CASSQRRASNQPQHF,TRBV2,TRBJ1-5,NA,few
TGTGCCAGCAGCTTAGGGGGAGCCTCCTACGAGCAGTACTTC,CASSLGGASYEQYF,TRBV7-2,TRBJ2-7,NA,NA
TGTGCCAGCAGCTTGGATACAGGCAATGAGCAGTTCTTC,CASSLDTGNEQFF,TRBV7-7,TRBJ2-1,NA,NA
TGTGCCAGCAGCCCTACCACCGCTGGGGCCAACGTCCTGACTTTC,CASSPTTAGANVLTF,TRBV7-3,TRBJ2-6,NA,NA
TGCGCCAGCAGTCAGCGGGGGGTAAGCACAGATACGCAGTATTTT,CASSQRGVSTDTQYF,TRBV10-2,TRBJ2-3,TRBD2,NA
TGCAGCGTTCGAGCGGGAGGGTCGTCCTACAATGAGCAGTTCTTC,CSVRAGGSSYNEQFF,TRBV29-1,TRBJ2-1,TRBD2,NA
TGTGCCAGCAGTGAATCGAGCTGGAGGGGGCCCCAGCATTTT,CASSESSWRGPQHF,TRBV25-1,TRBJ1-5,NA,few
TGTGCCAGCAGTGACGGGACAGGGAACACCGGGGAGCTGTTTTTT,CASSDGTGNTGELFF,TRBV6-4,TRBJ2-2,TRBD1,NA
TGTGCCACCAGCAGAGGCCAGGGGAACACTGAAGCTTTCTTT,CATSRGQGNTEAFF,TRBV15,TRBJ1-1,NA,NA
TGTGCCAGCAGTGAAATAGGACTAGCTTCGGATGAGCAGTTCTTC,CASSEIGLASDEQFF,TRBV2,TRBJ2-1,TRBD2,NA
TGTGCCAGCTCACCACCGCACAGCCCCGAGTCACCCCTCCACTTT,CASSPPHSPESPLHF,TRBV18,TRBJ1-6,NA,NA
TGTGCCAGCAGCTTAGGTGCGTGGGAGACCCAGTACTTC,CASSLGAWETQYF,TRBV7-6,TRBJ2-5,NA,NA
TGTGCCAGCAGTTTAGGACTAGCGGGGGTCACAGATACGCAGTATTTT,CASSLGLAGVTDTQYF,TRBV25-1,TRBJ2-3,TRBD2,NA
TGTGCCAGCAGCGTAGCTCTGAGTGTCTCTGGAAACACCATATATTTT,CASSVALSVSGNTIYF,TRBV9,TRBJ1-3,NA,NA
TGTGCCAGCAGCTTGGACAGGGGGCGATACGAGCAGTACTTC,CASSLDRGRYEQYF,TRBV7-6,TRBJ2-7,TRBD1,NA
TGTGCTAGTGGTCTTCGAATAAGGGACACCCGATCTGGGGCCAACGTCCTGACTTTC,CASGLRIRDTRSGANVLTF,TRBV12-5,TRBJ2-6,NA,NA
TGTGCTAGTGGTTTGGCGGACAGGACTCTCTACGAGCAGTACTTC,CASGLADRTLYEQYF,TRBV12-5,TRBJ2-7,TRBD1,NA
TGTGCCAGCAGCTTAGGCTTGGCAGGCTACTATGGCTACACCTTC,CASSLGLAGYYGYTF,TRBV13,TRBJ1-2,NA,NA
TGTGCCAGCAGCGCTTACGGCGGGGGGGCCTGTGAGCAGTTCTTC,CASSAYGGGACEQFF,TRBV5-6,TRBJ2-1,TRBD2,once
TGCGCCAGCAGCCGCCAACTAGCGGGGGGCTCAACAGATACGCAGTATTTT,CASSRQLAGGSTDTQYF,TRBV4-3,TRBJ2-3,TRBD2,NA
TGCGCCAGCAGCTACCTACAGGGGGCGAGGAACGAGCAGTACTTC,CASSYLQGARNEQYF,TRBV5-1,TRBJ2-7,TRBD1,NA
TGTGCCAGCAGCGTAGATGCCAGGGCCACTGAAGCTTTCTTT,CASSVDARATEAFF,TRBV9,TRBJ1-1,NA,NA
TGTGCCAGCAGTTCCCCCGGGACAGGGTTCTACAATGAGCAGTTCTTC,CASSSPGTGFYNEQFF,TRBV7-9,TRBJ2-1,TRBD1,NA
TGTGCCAGCAGTGTTGTTTTGACTAGCGGGGCGAGCACAGATACGCAGTATTTT,CASSVVLTSGASTDTQYF,TRBV2,TRBJ2-3,TRBD2,NA
TGTGCCAGCAGTTTATTGGGGGCCGACTCTGGAAACACCATATATTTT,CASSLLGADSGNTIYF,TRBV28,TRBJ1-3,NA,NA
TGCGCCAGCAGTCCCCTTCGCTCTGGGGCCAACGTCCTGACTTTC,CASSPLRSGANVLTF,TRBV5-1,TRBJ2-6,NA,few
TGTGCCAGCAGTTTGTTTCTGGACAGACAAGAGACCCAGTACTTC,CASSLFLDRQETQYF,TRBV27,TRBJ2-5,NA,NA
TGTGCCAGCACCCTCGGGGGAAACTATGGCTACACCTTC,CASTLGGNYGYTF,TRBV28,TRBJ1-2,NA,once
TGCGCCAGCAGTCAATCGGCCCCCTCCCATAATTCACCCCTCCACTTT,CASSQSAPSHNSPLHF,TRBV23-1,TRBJ1-6,NA,NA
TGTGCCAGCAGCCCCTCGGGGGCCGGGGAGCTGTTTTTT,CASSPSGAGELFF,TRBV7-9,TRBJ2-2,NA,NA
TGTGCCAGCAGCCCCTCGGGGGGGGGCTTCTACGAGCAGTACTTC,CASSPSGGGFYEQYF,TRBV27,TRBJ2-7,TRBD2,NA
TGCGCCAGTCGGCTACAGGGGGCTAATGAAAAACTGTTTTTT,CASRLQGANEKLFF,TRBV5-1,TRBJ1-4,TRBD1,once
TGCGCCAGCAGGACAGGGGCATCTCAGACTGAAGCTTTCTTT,CASRTGASQTEAFF,TRBV10-2,TRBJ1-1,TRBD1,NA
TGTGCCAGCAGCTCCACAGGGTCTGGAAACACCATATATTTT,CASSSTGSGNTIYF,TRBV13,TRBJ1-3,NA,NA
TGCGCCAGCAGCCACACCTTGACAGGGGACTATGGCTACGCCTTC,CASSHTLTGDYGYAF,TRBV4-3,TRBJ1-2,TRBD1,NA